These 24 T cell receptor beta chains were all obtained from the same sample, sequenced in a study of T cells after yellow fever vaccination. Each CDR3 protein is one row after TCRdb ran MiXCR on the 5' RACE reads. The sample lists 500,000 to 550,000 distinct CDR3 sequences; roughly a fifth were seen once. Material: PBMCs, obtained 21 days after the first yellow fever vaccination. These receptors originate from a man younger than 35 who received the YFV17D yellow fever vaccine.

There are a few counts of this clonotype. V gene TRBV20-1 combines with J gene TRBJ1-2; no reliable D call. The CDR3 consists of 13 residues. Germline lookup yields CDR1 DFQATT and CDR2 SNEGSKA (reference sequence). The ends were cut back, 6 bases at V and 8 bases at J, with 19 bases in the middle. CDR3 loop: CSALREGARGYTF. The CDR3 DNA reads TGCAGTGCCCTACGCGAGGGAGCACGAGGCTACACCTTC.

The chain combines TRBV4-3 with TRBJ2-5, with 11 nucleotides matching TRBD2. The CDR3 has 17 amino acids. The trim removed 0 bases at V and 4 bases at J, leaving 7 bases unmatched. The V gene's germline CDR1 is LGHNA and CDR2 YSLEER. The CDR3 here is CASSQDGLAGNGETQYF. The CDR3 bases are TGCGCCAGCAGCCAAGATGGACTAGCGGGCAACGGAGAGACCCAGTACTTC.

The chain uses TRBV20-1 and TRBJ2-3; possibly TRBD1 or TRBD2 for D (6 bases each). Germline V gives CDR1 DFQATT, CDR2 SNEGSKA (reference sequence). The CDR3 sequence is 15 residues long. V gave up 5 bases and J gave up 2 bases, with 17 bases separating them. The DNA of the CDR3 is TGCAGTGCTCCTCCGGGGGCGGGGAACACAGATACGCAGTATTTT. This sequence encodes CSAPPGAGNTDTQYF.

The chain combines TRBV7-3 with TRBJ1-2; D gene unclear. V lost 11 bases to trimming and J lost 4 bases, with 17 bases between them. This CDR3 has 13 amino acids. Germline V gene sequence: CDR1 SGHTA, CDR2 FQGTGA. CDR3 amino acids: CARGEVSGYGYTF. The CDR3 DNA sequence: TGTGCCCGAGGAGAAGTATCGGGCTATGGCTACACCTTC.

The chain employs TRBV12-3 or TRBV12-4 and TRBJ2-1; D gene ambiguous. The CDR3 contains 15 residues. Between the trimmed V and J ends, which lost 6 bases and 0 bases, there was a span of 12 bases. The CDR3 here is CASSLISSSYNEQFF. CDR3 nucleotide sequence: TGTGCCAGCAGCCTCATATCTAGCTCCTACAATGAGCAGTTCTTC.

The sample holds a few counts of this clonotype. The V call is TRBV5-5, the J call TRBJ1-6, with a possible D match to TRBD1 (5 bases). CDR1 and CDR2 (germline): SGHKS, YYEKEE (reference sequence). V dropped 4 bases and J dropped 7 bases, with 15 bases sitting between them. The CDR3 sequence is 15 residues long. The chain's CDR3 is CASSGGWLGNSPLHF. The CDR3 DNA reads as TGTGCCAGCAGCGGGGGTTGGCTGGGGAATTCACCCCTCCACTTT.

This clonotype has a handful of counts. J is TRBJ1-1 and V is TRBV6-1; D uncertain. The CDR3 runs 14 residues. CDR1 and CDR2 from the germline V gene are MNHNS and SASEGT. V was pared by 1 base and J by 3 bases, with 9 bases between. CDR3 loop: CASSEGFRDTEAFF. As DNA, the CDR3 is TGTGCCAGCAGTGAAGGTTTTAGGGACACTGAAGCTTTCTTT.

The CDR3 protein is CSARRAGEAFF. The CDR3 nucleotides are TGCAGTGCCCGGAGGGCAGGGGAAGCTTTCTTT. The rearrangement uses TRBV20-1 and TRBJ1-1; tentatively, D is TRBD1 (5 bases). CDR1 and CDR2 (germline): DFQATT, SNEGSKA (reference sequence). Trimming took 6 bases from V and 8 from J, leaving 13 bases between them. This CDR3 contains 11 residues.

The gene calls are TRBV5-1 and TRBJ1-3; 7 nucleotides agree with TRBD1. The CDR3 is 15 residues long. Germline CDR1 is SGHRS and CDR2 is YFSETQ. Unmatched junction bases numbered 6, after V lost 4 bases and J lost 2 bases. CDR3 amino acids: CASSQGQITGNTIYF. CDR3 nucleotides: TGCGCCAGCAGCCAGGGACAGATCACTGGAAACACCATATATTTT.

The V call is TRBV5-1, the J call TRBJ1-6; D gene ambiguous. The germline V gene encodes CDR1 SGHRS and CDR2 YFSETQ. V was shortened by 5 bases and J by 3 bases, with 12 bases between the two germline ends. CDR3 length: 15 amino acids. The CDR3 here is CASRFEQSYNSPLHF. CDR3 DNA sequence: TGCGCCAGCAGATTCGAACAGAGCTATAATTCACCCCTCCACTTT.

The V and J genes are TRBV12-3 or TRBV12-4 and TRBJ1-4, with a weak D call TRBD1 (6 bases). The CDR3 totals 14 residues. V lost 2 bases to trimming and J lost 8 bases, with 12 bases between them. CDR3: CASSLWGHGEKLFF. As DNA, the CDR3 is TGTGCCAGCAGTTTATGGGGGCATGGCGAAAAACTGTTTTTT.

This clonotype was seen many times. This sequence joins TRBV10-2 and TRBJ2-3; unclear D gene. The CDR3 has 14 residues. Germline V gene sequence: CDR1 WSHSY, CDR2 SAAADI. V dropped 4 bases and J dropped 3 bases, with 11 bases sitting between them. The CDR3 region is CASSVSHLTDTQYF. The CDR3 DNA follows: TGCGCCAGCAGTGTGTCGCACCTTACAGATACGCAGTATTTT.

CDR3 amino acids: CSARSGGTGIGEQYV. The DNA of the CDR3 is TGCAGTGCTAGAAGTGGGGGAACAGGGATTGGCGAGCAGTACGTC. This chain connects TRBV20-1 to TRBJ2-7; D is perhaps TRBD1 (6 bases). V was shortened by 2 bases and J by 6 bases, with 20 bases between the two germline ends. Looked up from germline, CDR1 is DFQATT and CDR2 is SNEGSKA (reference sequence). The CDR3 length is 15 residues.

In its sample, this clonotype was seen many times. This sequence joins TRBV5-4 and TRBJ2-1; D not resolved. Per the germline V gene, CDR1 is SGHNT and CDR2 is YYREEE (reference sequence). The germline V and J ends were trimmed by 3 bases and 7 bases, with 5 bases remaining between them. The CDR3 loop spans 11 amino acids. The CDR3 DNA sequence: TGTGCCAGCAGCTGGGGTAATGAGCAGTTCTTC. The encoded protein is CASSWGNEQFF.

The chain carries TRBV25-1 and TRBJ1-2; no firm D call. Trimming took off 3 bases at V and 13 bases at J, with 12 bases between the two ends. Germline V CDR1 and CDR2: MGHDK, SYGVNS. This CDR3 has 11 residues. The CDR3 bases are TGTGCCAGCAGTGATCACGGAGTTGGCACCTTC. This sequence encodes CASSDHGVGTF.

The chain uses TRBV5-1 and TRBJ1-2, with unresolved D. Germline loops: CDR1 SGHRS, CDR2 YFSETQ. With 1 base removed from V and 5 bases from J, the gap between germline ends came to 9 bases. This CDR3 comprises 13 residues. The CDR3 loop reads CASSLLPEYGYTF. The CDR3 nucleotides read TGCGCCAGCAGCTTGCTCCCTGAGTATGGCTACACCTTC.

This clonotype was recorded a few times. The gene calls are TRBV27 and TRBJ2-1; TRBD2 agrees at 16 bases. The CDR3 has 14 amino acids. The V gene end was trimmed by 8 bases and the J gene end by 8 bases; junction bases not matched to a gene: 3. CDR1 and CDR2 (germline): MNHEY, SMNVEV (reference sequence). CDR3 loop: CASAGTSGGDEQFF. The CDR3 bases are TGTGCCAGCGCCGGGACTAGCGGGGGGGATGAGCAGTTCTTC.

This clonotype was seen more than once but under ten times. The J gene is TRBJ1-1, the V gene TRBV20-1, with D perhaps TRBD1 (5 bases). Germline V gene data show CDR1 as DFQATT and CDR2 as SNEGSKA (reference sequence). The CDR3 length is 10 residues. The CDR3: CTPSSGGDFF. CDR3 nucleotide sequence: TGCACCCCCTCCTCGGGGGGGGATTTCTTT.

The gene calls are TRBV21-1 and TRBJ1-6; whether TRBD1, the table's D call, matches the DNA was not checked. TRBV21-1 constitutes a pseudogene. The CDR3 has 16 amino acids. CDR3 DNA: TGTGCCAGCAGCAAAGCTCCTCGGGGGCAGAAGTCACCCCTCCACTTT. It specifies CASSKAPRGQKSPLHF.

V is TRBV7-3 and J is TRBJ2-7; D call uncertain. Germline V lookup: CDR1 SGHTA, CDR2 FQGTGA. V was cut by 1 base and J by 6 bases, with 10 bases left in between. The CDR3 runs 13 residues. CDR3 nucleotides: TGTGCCAGCAGCTTAAGTCTCGTAGCCGAGCAGTACTTC. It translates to CASSLSLVAEQYF.

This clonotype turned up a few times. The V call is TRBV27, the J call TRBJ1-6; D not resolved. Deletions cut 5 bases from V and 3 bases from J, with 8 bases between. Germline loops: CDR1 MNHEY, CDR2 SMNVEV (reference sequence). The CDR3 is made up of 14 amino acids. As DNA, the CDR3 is TGTGCCAGCAGTGAGGGCTACTATAATTCACCCCTCCACTTT. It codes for CASSEGYYNSPLHF.

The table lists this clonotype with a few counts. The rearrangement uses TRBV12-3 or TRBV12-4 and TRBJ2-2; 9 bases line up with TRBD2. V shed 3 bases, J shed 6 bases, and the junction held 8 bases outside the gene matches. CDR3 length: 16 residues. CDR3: CASSFSSGGISGELFF. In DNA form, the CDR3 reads TGTGCCAGCAGTTTCAGTAGCGGGGGTATCTCCGGGGAGCTGTTTTTT.

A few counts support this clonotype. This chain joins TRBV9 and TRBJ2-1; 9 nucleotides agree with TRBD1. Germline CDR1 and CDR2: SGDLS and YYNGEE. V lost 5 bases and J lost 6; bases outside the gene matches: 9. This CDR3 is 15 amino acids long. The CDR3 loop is CASSDTGTGPNEQFF. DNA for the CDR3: TGTGCCAGCAGTGATACCGGGACAGGGCCCAATGAGCAGTTCTTC.

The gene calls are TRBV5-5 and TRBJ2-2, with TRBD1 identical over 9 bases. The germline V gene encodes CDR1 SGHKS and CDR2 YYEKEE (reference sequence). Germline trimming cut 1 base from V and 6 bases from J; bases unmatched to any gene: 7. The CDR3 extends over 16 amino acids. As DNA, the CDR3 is TGTGCCAGCAGCTTGACGGACAGGGGAAGGGCCGGGGAGCTGTTTTTT. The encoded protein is CASSLTDRGRAGELFF.